This T cell receptor beta chain emerged from a study of high-grade serous ovarian cancer treatment subgroups. Tumor samples were obtained before definitive surgery or chemotherapy. The germline CDR1 and CDR2 sequences are LNHDA and SQIVND (reference sequence). The CDR3 has 14 residues. V was pared by 3 bases and J by 5 bases, with 5 bases of the junction left unmatched. Profiled with immunoSEQ multiplex PCR; TCRdb holds only in-frame clones, not every one. The sample has 7,500 to 10,000 clones; about 78% are singletons. This chain links TRBV19 with TRBJ2-3; 7 nucleotides line up with TRBD2. The clonotype comes from a human donor with high-grade serous ovarian cancer. The sequencing input was tumor tissue. This CDR3 reads CASSISGGGDTQYF. The CDR3 coding sequence is TGTGCCAGTAGTATCTCGGGGGGAGGAGATACGCAGTATTTT. Using reference TRBV19 and TRBJ2-3 for the parts outside the CDR3, the full variable domain is DGGITQSPKYLFRKEGQNVTLSCEQNLNHDAMYWYRQDPGQGLRLIYYSQIVNDFQKGDIAEGYSVSREKKESFPLTVTSAQKNPTAFYLCASSISGGGDTQYFGPGTRLTVL.